The rows below give T cell receptor beta chains drawn from one sample of a study of early T cells in non-severe SARS-CoV-2 infection. TCRdb reanalysed the 5' RACE reads using MiXCR and keeps one entry per CDR3 protein. Altogether 75,000 to 100,000 distinct CDR3 sequences are present, 16% being singletons, with the ten largest covering roughly 1.3%. Sequencing was carried out using whole blood. Receptors originate from an adult who was a healthcare worker with PCR-confirmed SARS-CoV-2 infection or an uninfected control (not recorded which). CDR3s include the opening cysteine and the closing phenylalanine or tryptophan. The D gene is left open where the match is weak. Clone size, where shown, is once, few, many, or a class for clones that have expanded.

>TRBJ2-1|many|TRBV2|TRBD2
CASRESAGVNEQFF
TGTGCCAGCAGGGAGTCAGCGGGAGTCAATGAGCAGTTCTTC
>TRBJ2-7|.|TRBV3-1|.
CASSEVESYEQYF
TGTGCCAGCAGCGAAGTCGAAAGTTACGAGCAGTACTTC
>TRBJ1-1|few|TRBV7-2|.
CASSSLTVNTEAFF
TGTGCCAGCAGCTCCCTGACCGTGAACACTGAAGCTTTCTTT
>TRBJ2-7|.|TRBV5-1|.
CASSPQTFSYEQYF
TGCGCCAGCAGCCCACAGACATTTTCCTACGAGCAGTACTTC
>TRBJ2-1|many|TRBV18|TRBD2
CASAKKPGLAGGPEQFF
TGTGCCAGCGCCAAAAAACCGGGACTAGCGGGAGGGCCTGAGCAGTTCTTC
>TRBJ2-7|few|TRBV11-2|.
CASSPLDRRGTYEQYF
TGTGCCAGCAGCCCACTTGACCGACGGGGGACCTACGAGCAGTACTTC
>TRBJ2-3|.|TRBV4-3|.
CASSQDGAFGVFTDTQYF
TGCGCCAGCAGCCAAGATGGGGCTTTTGGCGTATTCACAGATACGCAGTATTTT
>TRBJ2-3|.|TRBV7-2|.
CASSINVFGTDTQYF
TGTGCCAGCAGCATCAACGTTTTCGGCACAGATACGCAGTATTTT
>TRBJ2-1|.|TRBV12-3/TRBV12-4|.
CASRRDRPNEQFF
TGTGCCAGCAGGCGGGACAGACCCAATGAGCAGTTCTTC
>TRBJ2-7|many|TRBV6-2/TRBV6-3|.
CASSYRFFPQRDAPYEQYF
TGTGCCAGCAGTTACCGCTTCTTCCCCCAACGGGACGCCCCCTACGAGCAGTACTTC
>TRBJ1-6|.|TRBV30|.
CAWSVPELYNSPLHF
TGTGCCTGGAGTGTACCAGAACTTTATAATTCACCCCTCCACTTT
>TRBJ2-7|.|TRBV20-1|TRBD2
CSARAAYGLGAEQYF
TGCAGTGCTAGAGCCGCCTACGGACTAGGGGCCGAGCAGTACTTC
>TRBJ1-3|.|TRBV18|TRBD1
CASSQSETGSGNTIYF
TGTGCCAGCTCACAATCCGAGACAGGGTCTGGAAACACCATATATTTT
>TRBJ2-3|.|TRBV27|.
CASSPYWVGTDTEYF
TGTGCCAGCAGTCCCTACTGGGTAGGCACAGATACGGAGTATTTT
>TRBJ2-1|few|TRBV7-2|.
CASSSSPFDEQFF
TGTGCCAGCAGTTCCTCCCCTTTTGATGAGCAGTTCTTC
>TRBJ2-5|.|TRBV6-5|.
CASSSPGLPGTQYF
TGTGCCAGCAGTTCTCCGGGCCTTCCGGGGACCCAGTACTTC
>TRBJ1-2|many|TRBV5-1|.
CASSRSTGTNYGYTF
TGCGCCAGCAGCCGATCCACCGGGACAAACTATGGCTACACCTTC
>TRBJ2-6|many|TRBV30|.
CAWSASGANVLTF
TGTGCCTGGAGTGCCTCTGGGGCCAACGTCCTGACTTTC
>TRBJ1-4|few|TRBV19|.
CASSMVPGGRKLFF
TGTGCCAGTAGTATGGTACCGGGTGGGCGAAAACTGTTTTTT
>TRBJ2-7|.|TRBV5-1|TRBD1
CASSPSLQGKYEQYF
TGCGCCAGCAGCCCGTCTCTACAGGGGAAATACGAGCAGTACTTC
>TRBJ2-5|.|TRBV29-1|TRBD1
CSVHRDRGETQYF
TGCAGCGTGCACCGGGACAGGGGTGAGACCCAGTACTTC
>TRBJ2-3|few|TRBV12-3/TRBV12-4|TRBD2
CASSDLEKRGTDTQYF
TGTGCCAGCAGTGACCTGGAGAAGCGGGGGACAGATACGCAGTATTTT
>TRBJ2-1|.|TRBV5-6|TRBD2
CASSLPGGNEQFF
TGTGCCAGCAGCCTCCCCGGGGGGAATGAGCAGTTCTTC
>TRBJ1-4|.|TRBV7-9|.
CASSPQGVGPEKLFF
TGTGCCAGCAGCCCACAGGGCGTGGGGCCCGAAAAACTGTTTTTT
>TRBJ2-7|few|TRBV28|TRBD2
CASSLSGAIYEQYF
TGTGCCAGCAGTTTGAGCGGGGCGATCTACGAGCAGTACTTC